This is a list of T cell receptor beta chains from one sample in a study of metastatic and nonmetastatic thyroid tumors. Via MiXCR, TCRdb re-called the PCR reads. Here the sample spans about 31,000 clones, roughly a fifth being singletons. The sequenced material came from blood. The receptors originated from a female donor with papillary thyroid cancer or a benign thyroid nodule (not recorded which). Some clones in this sample may be carry-over from other donors' samples. Each CDR3 is given with its conserved first and last residue. Fields, in order: V gene, D gene, clone size, J gene, CDR3 DNA, CDR3 protein. The D gene is left open where the match is weak. Clone size, where shown, is once, few, many, or a class for clones that have expanded.

TRBV12-5	NA	many	TRBJ1-1	TGTGCTAGTGGTTTAGATGGTCTGAACACTGAAGCTTTCTTT	CASGLDGLNTEAFF
TRBV6-6	NA	few	TRBJ2-3	TGTGCCAGCGGTGGCCTCACAGATACGCAGTATTTT	CASGGLTDTQYF
TRBV30	TRBD2	many	TRBJ2-7	TGTGCCTGGATCGTCGCACTACTAGCGGGGGGGCGCGAGCAGTACTTC	CAWIVALLAGGREQYF
TRBV18	NA	many	TRBJ1-2	TGTGCCAGCTCACCCTCCGAGACAGCAGTCTATGGCTACACCTTC	CASSPSETAVYGYTF
TRBV6-4	NA	few	TRBJ2-7	TGTGCCAGCATCTGGACTGTTTGCTCCTACGAGCAGTACTTC	CASIWTVCSYEQYF
TRBV20-1	NA	many	TRBJ1-5	TGCAGTGCAGCCTCTACCGGGACATCCGATAGCAATCAGCCCCAGCATTTT	CSAASTGTSDSNQPQHF
TRBV5-1	TRBD2	few	TRBJ2-7	TGCGCCAGCAGCTTGGAGCGGGGACCTACCTACGATCAGTACTTC	CASSLERGPTYDQYF
TRBV7-9	NA	many	TRBJ2-1	TGTGCCAGCAGCCTAGCTGTAGGTCTCTCCTACAATGAGCAGTTCTTC	CASSLAVGLSYNEQFF
TRBV12-3/TRBV12-4	NA	few	TRBJ2-1	TGTGCCAGCAGTTTAGGTTGGGGTGAGCAGTTCTTC	CASSLGWGEQFF
TRBV12-3/TRBV12-4	TRBD2	NA	TRBJ2-2	TGTGCCAGCAGTAAGACTAGCGCGAACACCGGGGAGCTGTTTTTT	CASSKTSANTGELFF
TRBV6-2/TRBV6-3	NA	NA	TRBJ1-5	TGTGCCAGCAGTTACTCAGGTTCCAGCAATCAGCCCCAGCATTTT	CASSYSGSSNQPQHF
TRBV6-1	NA	NA	TRBJ2-7	TGTGCCACCAGGGGCGGGGGCGGAAAGCAGTACTTC	CATRGGGGKQYF
TRBV19	TRBD1	many	TRBJ2-1	TGTGCCAGTAGGTGGGACAGGGGATCGAATGAGCAGTTCTTC	CASRWDRGSNEQFF
TRBV5-1	TRBD2	many	TRBJ2-5	TGCGCCAGCAGCTTAGGGACTAGCGGATCCCCCCAAGAGACCCAGTACTTC	CASSLGTSGSPQETQYF
TRBV12-3/TRBV12-4	TRBD1	many	TRBJ2-5	TGTGCCAGCAGCAAGACAGGGAAGGGAGAGACCCAGTACTTC	CASSKTGKGETQYF
TRBV6-1	TRBD1	medium-sized	TRBJ2-7	TGTGCCAGCAGAAGGGGGCCTTCAGGAGGTAGCTACGAGCAGTACTTC	CASRRGPSGGSYEQYF
TRBV19	NA	many	TRBJ1-5	TGTGCCAGTAGTTTTTTCGACAGGAATCAGCCCCAGCATTTT	CASSFFDRNQPQHF
TRBV10-3	NA	many	TRBJ1-1	TGTGCCACCAGTGTTGGGGGGGAGAACACTGAAGCTTTCTTT	CATSVGGENTEAFF
TRBV6-1	NA	many	TRBJ1-2	TGTGCCAGCAGCGATGGACCCGCGGGCTATGGCTACACCTTC	CASSDGPAGYGYTF
TRBV20-1	NA	NA	TRBJ1-2	TGCAGTGCTGAGAGGTACGGGACCGAATATGGCTACACCTTC	CSAERYGTEYGYTF
TRBV5-4	TRBD1	many	TRBJ1-1	TGTGCCAGCAGCTCCGGGACAGGGGGCACTGAAGCTTTCTTT	CASSSGTGGTEAFF
TRBV6-1	NA	medium-sized	TRBJ1-6	TGTGCCAGCAGAACGAAGCGGGGTACCTCACCCCTCCACTTT	CASRTKRGTSPLHF
TRBV28	NA	NA	TRBJ2-6	TGTGCCAGCAGGACAGGGACTAGTGGGGCCAACGTCCTGACTTTC	CASRTGTSGANVLTF
TRBV19	TRBD2	NA	TRBJ2-7	TGTGCCAGTAGTTCCGTTTCCGGGGGGGAGGGCTACGAGCAGTACTTC	CASSSVSGGEGYEQYF
TRBV6-6	NA	few	TRBJ1-5	TGTGCCAGCAGTTACAGGGGTGGCGATCAGCATTTT	CASSYRGGDQHF
TRBV6-1	NA	few	TRBJ1-6	TGTGCCAGCATACAGGACGCAGGGCTAGGTTCACCCCTCCACTTT	CASIQDAGLGSPLHF
TRBV18	NA	few	TRBJ1-1	TGTGCCAGCTCACCACAGGGTGGCGACACTGAAGCTTTCTTT	CASSPQGGDTEAFF
TRBV6-1	NA	NA	TRBJ2-3	TGTGCCAGCAGCAGATCCGGGCGAGATACGCAGTATTTT	CASSRSGRDTQYF
TRBV6-1	TRBD1	few	TRBJ1-5	TGTGCCAGCAGTGGGACAGGATATCAGCCCCAGCATTTT	CASSGTGYQPQHF
TRBV5-1	TRBD1	many	TRBJ1-4	TGCGCCAGCAGCTTGTGGGGACCGGGACAGGGGACCACAGCCGGAGAAAAACTGTTTTTT	CASSLWGPGQGTTAGEKLFF
TRBV6-1	TRBD1	many	TRBJ1-5	TGTGCCAGCAGTGCCACCCGACAGGGTACCAACAATCAGCCCCAGCATTTT	CASSATRQGTNNQPQHF
TRBV11-1	NA	NA	TRBJ2-7	TGTGCCAGCAGCTTATCAGGGGATTCCTACGAGCAGTACTTC	CASSLSGDSYEQYF
TRBV9	NA	NA	TRBJ1-5	TGTGCCAGCAGCGTGGTGGGAGGGATAAATCAGCCCCAGCATTTT	CASSVVGGINQPQHF
TRBV3-1	NA	NA	TRBJ2-1	TGTGCCAGCAGCCAAGTGGGCGGTAACTCCTACAATGAGCAGTTCTTC	CASSQVGGNSYNEQFF
TRBV10-3	NA	NA	TRBJ2-7	TGTGCCATCAGCTCGGACTTATCCTACGAGCAGTACTTC	CAISSDLSYEQYF
TRBV7-2	NA	medium-sized	TRBJ1-2	TGTGCCAGCAGCTTCTTCTATGGCTACACCTTC	CASSFFYGYTF
TRBV6-2/TRBV6-3	NA	few	TRBJ2-1	TGTGCCAGCAGCTTACAGGGCGATGAGCAGTTCTTC	CASSLQGDEQFF
TRBV14	TRBD1	many	TRBJ1-1	TGTGCCAGCAGCGAGAGATCCGGGACAGGGCTCTTGGCTTTCTTT	CASSERSGTGLLAFF
TRBV20-1	TRBD1	NA	TRBJ1-5	TGCAGTGCTAGTGACGGCGGAGGGGGCGTTCAGCCCCAGCATTTT	CSASDGGGGVQPQHF
TRBV7-2	TRBD2	many	TRBJ2-3	TGTGCCAGCAGCTCGGGACTAGCGGGGACAGATACGCAGTATTTT	CASSSGLAGTDTQYF
TRBV19	NA	many	TRBJ2-7	TGTGCCAGCGCCCCCGACAGGACCTACGAGCAGTACTTC	CASAPDRTYEQYF
TRBV20-1	NA	NA	TRBJ1-2	TGCAGTGCTAGAGATCTGGCAGGGGAAAATGGCTACACCTTC	CSARDLAGENGYTF
TRBV7-2	NA	many	TRBJ2-7	TGTGCCAGCAGCTTAGGGGGCCTGGCTACCTACGAGCAGTACTTC	CASSLGGLATYEQYF
TRBV6-1	TRBD2	medium-sized	TRBJ2-3	TGTGCCAGCAGTGAAGTGGGTAGCGGGGTGGGTACAGATACGCAGTATTTT	CASSEVGSGVGTDTQYF
TRBV12-3/TRBV12-4	NA	few	TRBJ2-3	TGTGCCAGCAGTTTATCAGGGGCAGATACGCAGTATTTT	CASSLSGADTQYF
TRBV27	NA	many	TRBJ2-7	TGTGCCAGCAGTTTAAGTTTAGGGGGCTACGAGCAGTACTTC	CASSLSLGGYEQYF
TRBV7-9	NA	many	TRBJ2-2	TGTGCCACTACACCTAACCGTCCCGGGGAGCTGTTTTTT	CATTPNRPGELFF
TRBV5-8	NA	many	TRBJ1-4	TGTGCCAGCAGCTTGGTAGGGGAAAAACTGTTTTTT	CASSLVGEKLFF
TRBV10-1	NA	many	TRBJ2-1	TGCGCCAGCAGTGAGTCGGACCGAGGCGGTGAGCAGTTCTTC	CASSESDRGGEQFF
TRBV7-2	TRBD2	many	TRBJ2-3	TGTGCCAGCAGCTCACGACTAGCGGGGGGCCCAGATACGCAGTATTTT	CASSSRLAGGPDTQYF
TRBV6-5	NA	medium-sized	TRBJ2-7	TGTGCCAGCAGTTACTCCAGGGGCCACGAGCAGTACTTC	CASSYSRGHEQYF
TRBV4-2	NA	many	TRBJ2-2	TGTGCCAGCAGCCAAGAACTCGTCAGGAGACTCACCGGGGAGCTGTTTTTT	CASSQELVRRLTGELFF
TRBV6-1	NA	few	TRBJ2-3	TGTGCCAGCAAACGGGACTTCACAGATACGCAGTATTTT	CASKRDFTDTQYF
TRBV6-1	TRBD2	few	TRBJ2-1	TGTGCCAGCAGTGGCCTAGCGGGGGATTACAATGAGCAGTTCTTC	CASSGLAGDYNEQFF
TRBV4-3	NA	many	TRBJ2-3	TGCGCCAGCAGCCAAGGGCAAGCCAATGGGCAGTATTTT	CASSQGQANGQYF
TRBV5-6	TRBD1	NA	TRBJ2-5	TGTGCCAGCAGCGTGGGACAGGGGGAGACCCAGTACTTC	CASSVGQGETQYF
TRBV4-3	NA	many	TRBJ2-3	TGCGCCAGCAGCCAAGATAGGGTACCCTCCACAGATACGCAGTATTTT	CASSQDRVPSTDTQYF
TRBV27	NA	many	TRBJ2-7	TGTGCCAGCAGTTCCCTGGACGGGGTCTACGAGCAGTACTTC	CASSSLDGVYEQYF
TRBV28	NA	NA	TRBJ1-5	TGTGCCAGCAGCCCCCTCGGGGTAAGCAATCAGCCCCAGCATTTT	CASSPLGVSNQPQHF